This T cell receptor (beta chain) is from a study of shared T cell receptors in the human thymus (dated by TCRdb to about 2021). At the level of the whole study: The study investigated the way shared, self-reactive T-cell receptor alpha chains are produced in the human thymus.

The method was the immunoSEQ multiplex PCR assay. The table was pulled from immuneACCESS by TCRdb, which kept in-frame rearrangements only. Such tables lose some clones; where checked, under half of the loss comes from unresolved V genes, and the rest has no known cause. This sample gives some 720,000 clones in total; over 75% of them show up just once. Around 0.0099% of the sample rests with the top ten. From a lookup of the germline V gene (reference sequence), CDR1 and CDR2 are SGHNT and YYREEE. Trimming accounts for 4 bases at V and 6 bases at J, while the number of junction bases matched to no gene is 8. From cysteine to phenylalanine, the CDR3 is 14 amino acids long. The DNA shown is the 42-base CDR3, in frame from base 1. Turning to this clone: Its antigen target is currently unknown. Base quality data are lacking; no much larger clone is found one base away.

These data were also reused for a study on human thymus T cells. That second report states: Donors were immunologically healthy infants undergoing open corrective cardiac surgery for congenital heart defects in Finland. The thymus tissue came from surgical resects taken out during corrective cardiac surgery. Both the thymic and the peripheral blood repertoires appeared to show biased V and J gene segment usage. Highly overlapping thymic TCR repertoires among unrelated individuals were reported in the related research. The study characterized TCR alpha and beta repertoires from under 10 infant thymus samples and a few related peripheral blood samples. Donor ages ranging from about 6 to 250 days were recorded, and about six male and a couple of female infants were included in the cohort. Thymocytes were mechanically released from the tissue and were stored as pellets of roughly 9-31 million cells at -70 degrees C. A QIAsymphony instrument was used to extract genomic DNA from the frozen cell pellets. TCRB and TCRAD loci were amplified from a standardized quantity of quality-controlled genomic DNA using the immunoSEQ multiplex PCR assay. Amplicons spanned the V(D)J region at a length sufficient to cover the CDR3 and identify V and J genes. The amplicons were sequenced on an Illumina platform via the commercial immunoSEQ service. Primer bias and sequencing errors were corrected as previously described, and TCRAD and TCRB definitions were based on the IMGT database. The repertoires were analysed using immunoSEQ Analyzer 3.0 and VDJTools for basic statistics, V/J segment usage, diversity estimates, rarefaction and pairwise overlap. Diversity was estimated with Chao1, ChaoE, Efron-Thisted, Shannon and inverse Simpson indices, and also on datasets down-sampled to the smallest sample. Repertoire overlap used strict matching of CDR3 nucleotide sequence, V gene and J gene, with Jaccard-based multidimensional scaling clustering. On average, roughly 850,000 unique TCRB clonotypes were obtained from thymus samples, compared with about 86,000 from blood samples.

The clonotype comes from a boy under two years old with a congenital heart defect. Donor details come from another sample of the same person, matched by shared clones. The chain employs TRBV5-4 and TRBJ1-2; 8 of the junction bases match TRBD1. Specimen: thymocytes. The DNA reads as follows: TGTGCCAGCAGCCCGGACAGGGACCTCCATGGCTACACCTTC. Translated, it gives CASSPDRDLHGYTF.